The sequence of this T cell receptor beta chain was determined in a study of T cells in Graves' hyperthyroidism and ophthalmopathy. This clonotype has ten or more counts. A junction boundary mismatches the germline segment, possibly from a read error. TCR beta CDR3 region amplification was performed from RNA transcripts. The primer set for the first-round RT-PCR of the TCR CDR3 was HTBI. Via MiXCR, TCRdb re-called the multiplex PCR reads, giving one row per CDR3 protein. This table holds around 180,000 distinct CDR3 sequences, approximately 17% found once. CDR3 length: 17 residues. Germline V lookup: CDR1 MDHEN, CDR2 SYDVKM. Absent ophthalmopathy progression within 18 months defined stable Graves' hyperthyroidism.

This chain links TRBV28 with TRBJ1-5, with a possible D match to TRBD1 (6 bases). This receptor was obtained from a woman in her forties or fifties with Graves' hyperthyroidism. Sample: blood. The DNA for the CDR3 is TGCGCCAGCAGTTTGAGGGGGAGGGGGAGGGACAATCAGCCCCAGCATTTT. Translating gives CASSLRGRGRDNQPQHF.